The T cell receptor (beta chain) described here comes from a study of blood T cell repertoires in COVID-19. TCRdb keeps only in-frame clones here, not all; method: immunoSEQ multiplex PCR. The table records roughly 180,000 clones, roughly three quarters of them present only once. This clone came up a few times. Trimming left V 4 bases short and J 0 bases short, with 10 bases between. The CDR3 has 14 amino acids. Germline loops: CDR1 SNHLY, CDR2 FYNNEI. Sample: peripheral blood. J is TRBJ2-7 and V is TRBV2; maybe TRBD2 (6 bases). The receptor was isolated from a woman aged 50 to 60 with active or convalescent COVID-19. CDR3 loop: CASSVASDSYEQYF. The DNA of the CDR3 is TGTGCCAGCAGTGTCGCTAGCGACTCCTACGAGCAGTACTTC.